This T cell receptor (beta chain) was captured by sequencing in a study of spatial heterogeneity in lung cancer. With regard to this clonotype: The antigen is not known.

TCR cDNA molecules each had a unique molecular identifier. TCRdb reanalysed the 5' RACE reads using MiXCR and keeps one entry per CDR3 protein. The profile shows some 100,000 distinct CDR3 sequences, about 12% of them singletons. As for time point: sample taken at primary tumor resection. The study sequenced unsorted whole RNA from tumor, nontumor lung or frozen PBMC. The donor population consisted of more than 55 patients with untreated, early-stage non-small cell lung cancer. Study results and caveats: Detection of ubiquitous tumor TCRs in blood was higher at resection than follow-up.

Between the trimmed V and J ends, which lost 5 bases and 3 bases, there was a span of 10 bases. The CDR3 runs to 13 residues. Germline CDR1 SGHTA, CDR2 FQGNSA. The V call is TRBV7-2, the J call TRBJ2-5; D gene unclear. This receptor was taken from a male donor with early-stage non-small cell lung cancer. This specimen consisted of PBMCs, obtained at surgery. The DNA for the CDR3 is TGTGCCAGCAGCCGAGAAAGGGAAGAGACCCAGTACTTC. This sequence encodes CASSREREETQYF.